A single sample gave rise to the 4 T cell receptor beta chains below, sequenced in a study of blood T cells in healthy people across ages. A second roughly 6 to 12 cycle PCR used barcoded and J-beta primers. In TCRdb, the 5' RACE reads were re-called with MiXCR into one record per CDR3 protein. The sample lists about 930,000 distinct CDR3 sequences, 25% to 35% seen once, with roughly 10% in the top ten. The data also belong to a second study, concerning T cells of mothers and their children.

The sample taken for sequencing was blood. The receptors shown here come from a woman between 35 and 50 years old in good health.

This clonotype was observed a handful of times. The chain employs TRBV20-1 and TRBJ1-4; D might be TRBD1 (5 bases). This CDR3 is built from 13 residues. Trimming removed 3 bases from V and 3 bases from J, with 8 bases in between. CDR1 is DFQATT and CDR2 is SNEGSKA in the germline V gene (reference sequence). The CDR3 bases are TGCAGTGCTAGTATGGGGCCTAATGAAAAACTGTTTTTT. Protein sequence: CSASMGPNEKLFF.

This clonotype has more than one count but fewer than ten. The gene calls are TRBV6-1 and TRBJ1-6; 8 bases line up with TRBD1. V gave up 7 bases and J gave up 3 bases; unmatched junction bases: 5. Looked up from germline, CDR1 is MNHNS and CDR2 is SASEGT. The CDR3 is 15 amino acids. The CDR3 loop is CASITGTGYNSPLHF. For the CDR3, the DNA is TGTGCCAGCATTACTGGGACAGGCTATAATTCACCCCTCCACTTT.

The sample holds many counts of this clonotype. This chain's CDR3 is CASSLSGSGYGYTF. CDR3 coding DNA: TGTGCCAGCAGTTTATCAGGGTCGGGCTATGGCTACACCTTC. The chain links TRBV27 to TRBJ1-2; D gene uncertain. With 0 bases removed from V and 4 bases from J, the gap between germline ends came to 9 bases. The CDR3 runs 14 residues. Germline CDR1 reads MNHEY; CDR2 reads SMNVEV (reference sequence).

The rearrangement links TRBV20-1 to TRBJ2-7, with TRBD1 matching over 8 bases. Looked up from germline, CDR1 is DFQATT and CDR2 is SNEGSKA (reference sequence). The CDR3 is 14 amino acids. The ends lost 5 bases at V and 0 bases at J; junction bases unmatched: 6. CDR3 protein: CSALGQEFSYEQYF. In DNA, the CDR3 is TGCAGTGCTTTGGGACAGGAGTTCTCCTACGAGCAGTACTTC.